These 2 T cell receptor beta chains were all obtained from the same sample, sequenced in a study of T cell responses to AZD1222 COVID-19 vaccine. Some clones are missing from TCRdb's copy, which holds only in-frame ones; the method was immunoSEQ multiplex PCR. The sample consists of fewer than 90,000 clones, roughly 90% of them appearing once. The source material was peripheral blood, sampled 28 days after the second AZD1222 dose. All receptors derive from an adult who received the AZD1222 COVID-19 vaccine.

As DNA, the CDR3 is TGCGCCAGCAGCACGGGACAGGGGTCGAAGGAGCAGTACTTC. Translated, it gives CASSTGQGSKEQYF. The J gene is TRBJ2-7, the V gene TRBV5-1, with TRBD1 matching 10 bases. Germline CDR1 SGHRS, CDR2 YFSETQ. V lost 4 bases, J lost 7 bases, and 8 bases stayed unmatched. CDR3 length: 14 residues.

The gene calls are TRBV6-5 and TRBJ1-5; TRBD1 aligns across 10 bases. The V segment lost 8 bases and the J segment 2 bases; nucleotides outside the gene matches: 6. Germline CDR1 and CDR2: MNHEY and SVGAGI. The CDR3 contains 15 residues. Here the CDR3 reads CASSRQGAGNQPQHF. The CDR3 DNA reads TGTGCCAGCTCCAGACAGGGGGCGGGCAATCAGCCCCAGCATTTT.